The present T cell receptor (beta chain) was sequenced within a study of T cell repertoires in cytomegalovirus infection. Turning to the study itself: HLA-C-restricted CMV epitopes, recently identified, and well-studied HLA-B-restricted ones were used by the study. Shared public TCR beta signatures pointed to both CMV infection and a matching HLA type. Points from the study as a whole: Within the response measured ex vivo, HLA-C-restricted CMV-specific TCR beta clonotypes were dominant.

This clonotype appeared a few times. Its antigen is as yet unknown. TCRdb redid the calling of the reads with MiXCR, one entry per CDR3 protein. The sample includes 550,000 to 700,000 distinct CDR3 sequences, almost 40% of them seen just once. Germline CDR1 reads GTSNPN; CDR2 reads SVGIG (reference sequence). The CDR3 totals 13 residues. V shed 1 base and J shed 2 bases, with 6 bases lying between them. This material consisted of cultured PBMCs, taken from culture after CMV antigen stimulation. The TCR was taken from a human donor in good health (CMV status not recorded). Some clones in this sample may be carry-over from other donors' samples. The chain joins TRBV30 to TRBJ1-5; no clear D gene. The CDR3 nucleotides are TGTGCCTGGAGTGAACAGCGCAATCAGCCCCAGCATTTT. This gives the protein CAWSEQRNQPQHF. Filled out from reference TRBV30 and TRBJ1-5, the complete variable domain reads SQTIHQWPATLVQPVGSPLSLECTVEGTSNPNLYWYRQAAGRGLQLLFYSVGIGQISSEVPQNLSASRPQDRQFILSSKKLLLSDSGFYLCAWSEQRNQPQHFGDGTRLSIL.